This T cell receptor (beta chain) derives from a study of T-cell memory formation after mild COVID-19. This CDR3 comprises 14 residues. Trimming took off 3 bases at V and 5 bases at J, with 10 bases between the two ends. Looked up from germline, CDR1 is MGHDK and CDR2 is SYGVNS. As concerns this clonotype: Its antigen is not known.

TCRdb passed the 5' RACE reads through MiXCR, listing each CDR3 protein once. The sample lists around 470,000 distinct CDR3 sequences, around 20% occurring once. Study-level findings and limits: Clones that contracted from day 15 to 85 had balanced CD4/CD8; later expanders were CD4+ biased.

This TCR was recovered from an adult woman who had mild COVID-19 (a few samples of this study predate the infection). Cell type and time point are not known. Sequencing was carried out using PBMCs or a T cell subset sorted from them (not recorded which). V and J are TRBV25-1 and TRBJ1-4; the D is unclear. In DNA, the CDR3 is TGTGCCAGCAGTGACGAGGACGGGAATGAAAAACTGTTTTTT. This translates into CASSDEDGNEKLFF.